These 3 T cell receptor beta chains share one sample of origin, sequenced in a study of identical twins. Via MiXCR, TCRdb re-called the 5' RACE reads, giving one row per CDR3 protein. This sample yields about 690,000 distinct CDR3 sequences, of which around 21% are seen a single time; more than 4% belongs to the top ten. The sample also formed part of further work on T cells expressing NK-cell markers.

The sequencing input was PBMCs. Receptor source: a woman in her late teens or twenties in good health.

The CDR3 loop is CAIRRQGTGAYEQYF. CDR3 sequence (DNA): TGTGCCATCAGAAGACAGGGCACAGGGGCCTACGAGCAGTACTTC. The chain is built from TRBV10-3 and TRBJ2-7; 7 bases map to TRBD1. The J segment lost 2 bases and the V segment lost 6 bases, leaving 10 bases of the junction unmatched. This CDR3 has 15 residues. Germline values: CDR1 ENHRY, CDR2 SYGVKD.

The J gene is TRBJ2-7, the V gene TRBV7-2, with D perhaps matching TRBD1 (6 bases). The germline V gene encodes CDR1 SGHTA and CDR2 FQGNSA. The V end was cut by 1 base, the J end by 7 bases, with 14 bases between. The CDR3 contains 14 residues. The CDR3 is CASSLETGFWEQYF. Written as DNA, the CDR3 is TGTGCCAGCAGCTTAGAAACAGGGTTCTGGGAGCAGTACTTC.

This clonotype occurred a few times. V gene TRBV6-1 combines with J gene TRBJ2-2, with 9 bases fitting TRBD2. V dropped 6 bases and J dropped 7; count of bases not matched to a gene: 9. The germline V gene encodes CDR1 MNHNS and CDR2 SASEGT. This CDR3 contains 15 residues. The CDR3 bases are TGTGCCAGCAGGCGGGGGGGGCTTAATGTCGGGGAGCTGTTTTTT. Translating it yields CASRRGGLNVGELFF.